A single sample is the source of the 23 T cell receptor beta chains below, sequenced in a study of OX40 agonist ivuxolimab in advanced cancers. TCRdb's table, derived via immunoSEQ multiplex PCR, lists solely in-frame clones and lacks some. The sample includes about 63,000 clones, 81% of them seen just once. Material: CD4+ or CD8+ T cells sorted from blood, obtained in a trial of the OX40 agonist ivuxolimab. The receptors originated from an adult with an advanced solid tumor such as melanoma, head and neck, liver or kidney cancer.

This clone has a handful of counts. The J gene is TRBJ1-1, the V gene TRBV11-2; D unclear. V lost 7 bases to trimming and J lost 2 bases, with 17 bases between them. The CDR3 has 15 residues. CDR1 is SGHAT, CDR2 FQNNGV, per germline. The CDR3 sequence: CASTHLRGRNTEAFF. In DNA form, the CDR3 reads TGTGCCAGCACCCACTTAAGAGGAAGAAACACTGAAGCTTTCTTT.

The CDR3 region is CSARGLTEAFF. The CDR3 nucleotides read TGCAGTGCAAGGGGACTAACTGAAGCTTTCTTT. The rearrangement joins TRBV20-1 to TRBJ1-1, with D possibly TRBD1 on 5 matching bases. Trimming took 6 bases from V and 5 from J, leaving 10 bases between them. The CDR3 spans 11 residues. Germline-derived CDR1 and CDR2 are DFQATT and SNEGSKA (reference sequence).

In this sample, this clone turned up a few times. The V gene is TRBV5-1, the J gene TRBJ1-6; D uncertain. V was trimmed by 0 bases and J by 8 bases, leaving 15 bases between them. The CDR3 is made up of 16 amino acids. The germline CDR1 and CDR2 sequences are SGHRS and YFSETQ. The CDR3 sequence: CASSLDSSVLHSPLHF. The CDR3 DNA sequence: TGCGCCAGCAGCTTGGATTCGTCAGTGCTCCATTCACCCCTCCACTTT.

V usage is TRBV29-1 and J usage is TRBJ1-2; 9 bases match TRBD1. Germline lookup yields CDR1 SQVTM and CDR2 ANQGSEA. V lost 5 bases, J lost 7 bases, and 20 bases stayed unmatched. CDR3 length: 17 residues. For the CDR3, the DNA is TGCAGCGTTAATGGGGGTAAGGGGACAGGGACCGGTGCTGGCTACACCTTC. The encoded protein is CSVNGGKGTGTGAGYTF.

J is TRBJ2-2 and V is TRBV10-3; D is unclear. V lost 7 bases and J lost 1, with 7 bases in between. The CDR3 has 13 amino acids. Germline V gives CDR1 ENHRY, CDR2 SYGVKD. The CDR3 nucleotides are TGTGCCATCACAACAGAGAACACCGGGGAGCTGTTTTTT. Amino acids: CAITTENTGELFF.

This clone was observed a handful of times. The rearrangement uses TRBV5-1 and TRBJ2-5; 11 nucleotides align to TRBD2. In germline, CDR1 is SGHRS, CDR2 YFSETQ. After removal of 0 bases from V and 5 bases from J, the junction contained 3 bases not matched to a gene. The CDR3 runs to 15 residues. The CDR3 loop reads CASSLASGGTETQYF. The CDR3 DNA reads TGCGCCAGCAGCTTGGCTAGCGGGGGGACGGAGACCCAGTACTTC.

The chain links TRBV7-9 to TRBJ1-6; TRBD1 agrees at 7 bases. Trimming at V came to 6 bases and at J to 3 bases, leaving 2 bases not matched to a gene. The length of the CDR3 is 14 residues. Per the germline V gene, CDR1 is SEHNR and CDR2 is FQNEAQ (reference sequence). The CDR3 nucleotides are TGTGCCAGCAGGACAGGGAACTATAATTCACCCCTCCACTTT. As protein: CASRTGNYNSPLHF. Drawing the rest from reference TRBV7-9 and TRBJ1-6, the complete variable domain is DTGVSQNPRHKITKRGQNVTFRCDPISEHNRLYWYRQTLGQGPEFLTYFQNEAQLEKSRLLSDRFSAERPKGSFSTLEIQRTEQGDSAMYLCASRTGNYNSPLHFGNGTRLTVT.

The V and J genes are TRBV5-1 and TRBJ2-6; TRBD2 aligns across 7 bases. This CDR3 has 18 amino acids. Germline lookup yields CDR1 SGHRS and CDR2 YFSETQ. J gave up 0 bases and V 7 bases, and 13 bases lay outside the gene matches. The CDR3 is CASQPGGTALSGANVLTF. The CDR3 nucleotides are TGCGCCAGCCAACCCGGGGGGACGGCCCTCTCTGGGGCCAACGTCCTGACTTTC. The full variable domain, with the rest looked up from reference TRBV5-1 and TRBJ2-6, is KAGVTQTPRYLIKTRGQQVTLSCSPISGHRSVSWYQQTPGQGLQFLFEYFSETQRNKGNFPGRFSGRQFSNSRSEMNVSTLELGDSALYLCASQPGGTALSGANVLTFGAGSRLTVL.

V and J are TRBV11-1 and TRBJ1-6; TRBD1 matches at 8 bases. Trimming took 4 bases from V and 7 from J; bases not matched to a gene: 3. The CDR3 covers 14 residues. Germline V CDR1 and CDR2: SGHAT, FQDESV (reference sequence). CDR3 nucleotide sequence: TGTGCCAGCAGCTCACAGGGGGTAAATTCACCCCTCCACTTT. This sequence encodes CASSSQGVNSPLHF. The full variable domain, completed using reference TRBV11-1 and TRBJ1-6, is EAEVAQSPRYKITEKSQAVAFWCDPISGHATLYWYRQILGQGPELLVQFQDESVVDDSQLPKDRFSAERLKGVDSTLKIQPAELGDSAMYLCASSSQGVNSPLHFGNGTRLTVT.

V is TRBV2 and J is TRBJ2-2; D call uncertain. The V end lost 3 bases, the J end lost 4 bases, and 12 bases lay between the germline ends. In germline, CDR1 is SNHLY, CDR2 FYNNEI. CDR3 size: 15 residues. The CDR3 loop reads CASSDTVRSTGELFF. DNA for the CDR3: TGTGCCAGCAGTGATACGGTCAGGAGCACCGGGGAGCTGTTTTTT. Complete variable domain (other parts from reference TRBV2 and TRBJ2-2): EPEVTQTPSHQVTQMGQEVILRCVPISNHLYFYWYRQILGQKVEFLVSFYNNEISEKSEIFDDQFSVERPDGSNFTLKIRSTKLEDSAMYFCASSDTVRSTGELFFGEGSRLTVL.

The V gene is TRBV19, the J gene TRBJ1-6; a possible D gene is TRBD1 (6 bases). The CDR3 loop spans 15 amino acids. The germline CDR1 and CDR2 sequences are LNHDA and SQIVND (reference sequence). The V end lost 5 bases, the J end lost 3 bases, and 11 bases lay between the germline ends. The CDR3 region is CASSGPGVYNSPLHF. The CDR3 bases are TGTGCCAGTAGTGGGCCAGGGGTCTATAATTCACCCCTCCACTTT.

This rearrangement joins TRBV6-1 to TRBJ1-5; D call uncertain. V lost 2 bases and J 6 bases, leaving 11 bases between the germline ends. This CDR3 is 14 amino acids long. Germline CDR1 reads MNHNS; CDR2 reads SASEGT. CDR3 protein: CASSESKGPQPQHF. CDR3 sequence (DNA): TGTGCCAGCAGTGAATCTAAGGGCCCTCAGCCCCAGCATTTT.

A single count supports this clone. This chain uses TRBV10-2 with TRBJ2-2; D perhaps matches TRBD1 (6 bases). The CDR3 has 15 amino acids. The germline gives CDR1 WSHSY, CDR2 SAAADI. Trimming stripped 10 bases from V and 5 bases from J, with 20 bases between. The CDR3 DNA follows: TGCGCCACACAACAAACAGGGTTAGGGACCGGGGAGCTGTTTTTT. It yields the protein CATQQTGLGTGELFF.

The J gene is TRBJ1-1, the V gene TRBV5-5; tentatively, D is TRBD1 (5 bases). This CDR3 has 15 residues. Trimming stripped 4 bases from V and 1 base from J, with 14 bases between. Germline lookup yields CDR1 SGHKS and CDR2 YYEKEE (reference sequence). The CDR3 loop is CASSTAGTGNTEAFF. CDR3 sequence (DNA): TGTGCCAGCAGCACGGCCGGGACGGGGAACACTGAAGCTTTCTTT.

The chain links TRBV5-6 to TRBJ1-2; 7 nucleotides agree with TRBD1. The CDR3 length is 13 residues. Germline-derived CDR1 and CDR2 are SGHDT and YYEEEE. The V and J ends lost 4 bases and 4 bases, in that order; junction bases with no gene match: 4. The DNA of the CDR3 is TGTGCCAGCAGCCCTAGGGGGCCCTATGGCTACACCTTC. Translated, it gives CASSPRGPYGYTF.

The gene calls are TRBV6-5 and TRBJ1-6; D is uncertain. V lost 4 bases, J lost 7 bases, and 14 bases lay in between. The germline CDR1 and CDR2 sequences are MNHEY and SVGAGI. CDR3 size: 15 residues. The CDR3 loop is CASSWGGSLNSPLHF. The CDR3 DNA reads TGTGCCAGCAGTTGGGGAGGAAGTCTAAATTCACCCCTCCACTTT.

DNA for the CDR3: TGTGCCAGCAGCTTAGGACACTCCTACGAGCAGTACTTC. Its protein product is CASSLGHSYEQYF. The gene calls are TRBV7-2 and TRBJ2-7, with unresolved D. V was clipped by 1 base and J by 0 bases, with 4 bases between them. Germline values: CDR1 SGHTA, CDR2 FQGNSA. This CDR3 is 13 amino acids long.

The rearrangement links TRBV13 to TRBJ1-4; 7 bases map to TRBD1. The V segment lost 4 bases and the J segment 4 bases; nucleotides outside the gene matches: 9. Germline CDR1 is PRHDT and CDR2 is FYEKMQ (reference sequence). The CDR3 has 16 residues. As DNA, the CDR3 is TGTGCCAGCAGCTCCCTTCAGGGGACAGTTAATGAAAAACTGTTTTTT. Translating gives CASSSLQGTVNEKLFF.

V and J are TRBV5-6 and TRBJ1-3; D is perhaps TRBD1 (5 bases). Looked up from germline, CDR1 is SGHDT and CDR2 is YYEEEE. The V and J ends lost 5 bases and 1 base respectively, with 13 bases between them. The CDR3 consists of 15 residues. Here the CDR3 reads CASSKGFGSGNTIYF. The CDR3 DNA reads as TGTGCCAGCAGTAAGGGGTTCGGTTCTGGAAACACCATATATTTT.

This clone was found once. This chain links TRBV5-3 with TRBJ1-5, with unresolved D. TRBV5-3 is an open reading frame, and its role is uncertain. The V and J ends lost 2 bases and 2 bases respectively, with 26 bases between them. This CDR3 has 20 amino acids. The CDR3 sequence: CARSFLDLVIQDDGNQPQHF. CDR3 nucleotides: TGTGCCAGAAGCTTTTTGGACCTAGTTATCCAGGACGACGGCAATCAGCCCCAGCATTTT.

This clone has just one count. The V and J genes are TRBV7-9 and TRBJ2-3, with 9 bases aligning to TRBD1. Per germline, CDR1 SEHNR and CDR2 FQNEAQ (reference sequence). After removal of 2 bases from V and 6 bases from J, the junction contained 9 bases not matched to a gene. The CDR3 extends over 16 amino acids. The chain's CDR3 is CASSLIRGQGGDTQYF. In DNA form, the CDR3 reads TGTGCCAGCAGCTTAATTAGGGGACAGGGCGGCGATACGCAGTATTTT. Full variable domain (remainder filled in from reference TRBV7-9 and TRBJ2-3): DTGVSQNPRHKITKRGQNVTFRCDPISEHNRLYWYRQTLGQGPEFLTYFQNEAQLEKSRLLSDRFSAERPKGSFSTLEIQRTEQGDSAMYLCASSLIRGQGGDTQYFGPGTRLTVL.

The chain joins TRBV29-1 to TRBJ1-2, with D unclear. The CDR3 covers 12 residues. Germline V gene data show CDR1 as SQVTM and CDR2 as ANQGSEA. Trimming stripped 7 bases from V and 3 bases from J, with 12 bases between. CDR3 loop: CSAPTGHYGYTF. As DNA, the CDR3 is TGCAGCGCCCCGACTGGGCACTATGGCTACACCTTC.

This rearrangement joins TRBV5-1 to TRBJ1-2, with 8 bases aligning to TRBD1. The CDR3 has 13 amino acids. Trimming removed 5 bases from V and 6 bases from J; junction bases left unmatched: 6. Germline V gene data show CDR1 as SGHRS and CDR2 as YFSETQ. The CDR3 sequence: CASSTSGGDGYTF. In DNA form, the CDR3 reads TGCGCCAGCAGTACTTCAGGGGGCGATGGCTACACCTTC.